The rows below give T cell receptor beta chains drawn from one sample of a study of T-cell memory formation after mild COVID-19. Via MiXCR, TCRdb re-called the 5' RACE reads, giving one row per CDR3 protein. The table has about 610,000 distinct CDR3 sequences, around a sixth seen once. Sequenced: PBMCs or a T cell subset sorted from them (not recorded which). These receptors came from an adult woman who had mild COVID-19 (a few samples of this study predate the infection). Cell type and time point are not known. The CDR3 runs from the conserved cysteine through the conserved F or W. The order of the fields is V gene, CDR3 length, D gene, J gene, clone size, CDR3 protein, CDR3 DNA. A D gene is named only where the DNA matches it firmly. Clone size is stated in some rows and not others, as once, few, many or a class when expanded.

>TRBV9|15|TRBD2|TRBJ2-7|few
CASSVGSGATYEQYF
TGTGCCAGCAGCGTGGGTAGCGGGGCAACCTACGAGCAGTACTTC
>TRBV2|17|TRBD2|TRBJ2-1|NA
CASSEWSSGTSRNEQFF
TGTGCCAGCAGTGAATGGTCTAGCGGGACTTCCCGAAATGAGCAGTTCTTC
>TRBV9|16|TRBD2|TRBJ2-1|NA
CASSVGVREQRDEQFF
TGTGCCAGCAGCGTAGGGGTGCGGGAGCAAAGAGATGAGCAGTTCTTC
>TRBV29-1|14|NA|TRBJ1-3|NA
CSVESGGLGNTIYF
TGCAGCGTTGAAAGTGGTGGGCTTGGAAACACCATATATTTT
>TRBV20-1|16|NA|TRBJ2-7|NA
CSASPPGRVFDYEQYF
TGCAGTGCTAGTCCCCCCGGCAGGGTATTTGACTACGAGCAGTACTTC
>TRBV12-3/TRBV12-4|14|NA|TRBJ1-5|few
CASAAGVSNQPQHF
TGTGCCAGCGCGGCGGGAGTTAGCAATCAGCCCCAGCATTTT
>TRBV9|16|NA|TRBJ2-7|many
CASSPQGPGAGYEQYF
TGTGCCAGCAGCCCACAGGGGCCGGGAGCCGGCTACGAGCAGTACTTC
>TRBV4-2|14|NA|TRBJ1-1|few
CASRGGFQLTEAFF
TGTGCCAGTCGGGGGGGCTTCCAGCTTACTGAAGCTTTCTTT
>TRBV12-3/TRBV12-4|13|TRBD2|TRBJ2-1|many
CASSFAVGGEQFF
TGTGCCAGCAGTTTTGCGGTGGGGGGGGAGCAGTTCTTC
>TRBV20-1|12|NA|TRBJ2-3|NA
CSAIGSTDTQYF
TGCAGTGCAATAGGCAGCACAGATACGCAGTATTTT
>TRBV4-2|15|NA|TRBJ2-7|NA
CASSQEAPTVYEQYF
TGTGCCAGCAGCCAAGAAGCTCCGACGGTCTACGAGCAGTACTTC
>TRBV20-1|12|TRBD1|TRBJ2-3|NA
CSTGQGAGTQYF
TGCAGTACCGGACAGGGGGCCGGGACGCAGTATTTT
>TRBV6-5|18|NA|TRBJ1-3|NA
CASSYSISAGQAGNTIYF
TGTGCCAGCAGTTATAGTATATCGGCGGGACAAGCTGGAAACACCATATATTTT
>TRBV7-9|18|TRBD1|TRBJ2-1|many
CASRGKQGALSSYNEQFF
TGTGCCAGCAGAGGAAAACAGGGGGCTCTTTCGTCCTACAATGAGCAGTTCTTC
>TRBV18|16|TRBD1|TRBJ2-7|NA
CASSPRGTGGSYEQYF
TGTGCCAGCTCACCGAGGGGGACAGGGGGGTCCTACGAGCAGTACTTC
>TRBV4-3|15|NA|TRBJ2-1|NA
CASSQDGGPYNEQFF
TGCGCCAGCAGCCAAGACGGGGGGCCCTACAATGAGCAGTTCTTC
>TRBV10-3|15|NA|TRBJ2-5|NA
CATALLAEKQETQYF
TGTGCCACCGCTTTATTGGCGGAGAAACAAGAGACCCAGTACTTC
>TRBV20-1|15|TRBD2|TRBJ2-5|few
CSASQLAGPRETQYF
TGCAGTGCTAGTCAGCTAGCGGGGCCTCGGGAGACCCAGTACTTC
>TRBV6-5|16|TRBD1|TRBJ1-1|few
CASSYGDRGQGTEAFF
TGTGCCAGCAGTTACGGAGACAGGGGGCAGGGTACTGAAGCTTTCTTT
>TRBV29-1|15|TRBD2|TRBJ2-2|few
CSVVNLAGGTGELFF
TGCAGCGTTGTGAATCTAGCGGGAGGCACCGGGGAGCTGTTTTTT
>TRBV7-2|15|NA|TRBJ1-1|few
CASSLGAGAGTEAFF
TGTGCCAGCAGCTTAGGGGCAGGGGCGGGAACTGAAGCTTTCTTT
>TRBV19|13|TRBD2|TRBJ2-7|NA
CASSISSGYEQYF
TGTGCCAGTAGTATCTCTAGCGGATACGAGCAGTACTTC
>TRBV5-5|16|TRBD1|TRBJ1-5|NA
CASSSRTGVSNQPQHF
TGTGCCAGCAGCTCGAGGACAGGGGTTAGCAATCAGCCCCAGCATTTT
>TRBV7-9|15|TRBD2|TRBJ2-1|NA
CASSNLADTPDEQFF
TGTGCCAGCAGCAACCTAGCGGATACGCCCGATGAGCAGTTCTTC
>TRBV7-3|16|TRBD2|TRBJ2-3|NA
CASSLDAAGRTYTQYF
TGTGCCAGCAGCTTAGACGCAGCGGGGCGCACATATACGCAGTATTTT
>TRBV29-1|14|TRBD2|TRBJ2-7|NA
CSVEEASGSYEQYF
TGCAGCGTTGAAGAGGCTAGCGGATCCTACGAGCAGTACTTC
>TRBV27|14|NA|TRBJ1-3|many
CASRPGGGGNTIYF
TGTGCCAGCCGACCCGGGGGAGGTGGAAACACCATATATTTT
>TRBV5-1|17|NA|TRBJ1-6|NA
CASSPDSYGSYNSPLHF
TGCGCCAGCAGCCCCGACAGTTATGGGTCCTATAATTCACCCCTCCACTTT
>TRBV7-2|15|NA|TRBJ2-3|NA
CASSLVAGAADTQYF
TGTGCCAGCAGCTTAGTGGCGGGGGCCGCAGATACGCAGTATTTT
>TRBV7-9|13|NA|TRBJ2-3|NA
CASSFTNTDTQYF
TGTGCCAGCAGCTTCACTAACACAGATACGCAGTATTTT
>TRBV20-1|12|NA|TRBJ1-1|few
CSASDGITEAFF
TGCAGTGCTAGTGACGGAATCACTGAAGCTTTCTTT
>TRBV7-3|15|NA|TRBJ2-5|few
CASSPSGNTQETQYF
TGTGCCAGCAGCCCCTCGGGGAACACTCAAGAGACCCAGTACTTC
>TRBV12-3/TRBV12-4|14|NA|TRBJ2-1|NA
CASRTLGQRVEQFF
TGTGCCAGCAGGACCCTGGGACAACGAGTTGAGCAGTTCTTC
>TRBV19|13|TRBD2|TRBJ2-1|once
CASSIGGLDEQFF
TGTGCCAGTAGTATCGGGGGGTTGGATGAGCAGTTCTTC
>TRBV5-1|15|NA|TRBJ2-5|NA
CASSSQGQSQETQYF
TGCGCCAGCAGCAGCCAAGGACAGAGTCAAGAGACCCAGTACTTC